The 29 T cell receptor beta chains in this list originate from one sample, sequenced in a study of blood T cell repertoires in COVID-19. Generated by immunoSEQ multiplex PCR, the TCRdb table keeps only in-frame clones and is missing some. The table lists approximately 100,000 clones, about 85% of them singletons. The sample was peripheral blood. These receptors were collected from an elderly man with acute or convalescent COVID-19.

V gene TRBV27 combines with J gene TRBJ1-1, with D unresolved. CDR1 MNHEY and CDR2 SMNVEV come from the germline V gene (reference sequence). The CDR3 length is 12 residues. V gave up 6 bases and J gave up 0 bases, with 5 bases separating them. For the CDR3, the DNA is TGTGCCAGCAGAGACTTGAACACTGAAGCTTTCTTT. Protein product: CASRDLNTEAFF.

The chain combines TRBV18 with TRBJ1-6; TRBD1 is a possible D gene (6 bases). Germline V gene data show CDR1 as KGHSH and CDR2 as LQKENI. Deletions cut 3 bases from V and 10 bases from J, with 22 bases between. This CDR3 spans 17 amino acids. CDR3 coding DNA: TGTGCCAGCTCACCGTCGGAAGCAGGGGCGGACCGCTCACCCCTCCACTTT. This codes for CASSPSEAGADRSPLHF. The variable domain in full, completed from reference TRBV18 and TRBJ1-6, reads NAGVMQNPRHLVRRRGQEARLRCSPMKGHSHVYWYRQLPEEGLKFMVYLQKENIIDESGMPKERFSAEFPKEGPSILRIQQVVRGDSAAYFCASSPSEAGADRSPLHFGNGTRLTVT.

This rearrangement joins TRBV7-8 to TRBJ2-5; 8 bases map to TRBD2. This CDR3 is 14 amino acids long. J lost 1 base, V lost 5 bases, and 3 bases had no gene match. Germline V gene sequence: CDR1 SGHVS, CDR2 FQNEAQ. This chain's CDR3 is CASSRLAGQETQYF. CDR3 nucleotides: TGTGCCAGCAGCCGTCTAGCGGGCCAAGAGACCCAGTACTTC.

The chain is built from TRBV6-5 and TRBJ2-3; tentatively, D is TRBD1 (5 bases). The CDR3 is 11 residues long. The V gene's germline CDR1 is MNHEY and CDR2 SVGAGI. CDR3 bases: TGTGCTACCCAGGGCGCAGATACGCAGTATTTT. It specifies CATQGADTQYF.

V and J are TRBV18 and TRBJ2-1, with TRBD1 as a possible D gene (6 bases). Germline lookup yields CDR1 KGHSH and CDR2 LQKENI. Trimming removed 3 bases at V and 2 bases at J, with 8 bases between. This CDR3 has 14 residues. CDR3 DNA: TGTGCCAGCTCACCGAGGGGGACCTACAATGAGCAGTTCTTC. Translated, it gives CASSPRGTYNEQFF.

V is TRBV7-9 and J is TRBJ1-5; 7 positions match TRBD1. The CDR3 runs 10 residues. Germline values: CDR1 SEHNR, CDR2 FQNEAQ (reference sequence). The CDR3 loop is CGQGNQPQHF. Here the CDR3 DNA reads TGTGGACAGGGAAATCAGCCCCAGCATTTT.

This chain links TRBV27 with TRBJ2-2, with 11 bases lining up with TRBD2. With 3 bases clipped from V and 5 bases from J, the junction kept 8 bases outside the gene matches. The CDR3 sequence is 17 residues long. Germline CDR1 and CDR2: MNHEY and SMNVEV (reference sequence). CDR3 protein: CASSFSKGTSGTGELFF. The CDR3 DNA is TGTGCCAGCAGTTTTTCTAAGGGGACTAGCGGAACCGGGGAGCTGTTTTTT.

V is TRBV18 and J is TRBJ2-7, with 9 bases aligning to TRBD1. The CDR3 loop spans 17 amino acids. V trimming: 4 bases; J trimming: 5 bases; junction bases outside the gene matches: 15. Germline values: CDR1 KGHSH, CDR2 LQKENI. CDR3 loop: CASSQISPGQGTHEQYF. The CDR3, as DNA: TGTGCCAGCTCACAAATTTCTCCGGGACAGGGTACCCACGAGCAGTACTTC.

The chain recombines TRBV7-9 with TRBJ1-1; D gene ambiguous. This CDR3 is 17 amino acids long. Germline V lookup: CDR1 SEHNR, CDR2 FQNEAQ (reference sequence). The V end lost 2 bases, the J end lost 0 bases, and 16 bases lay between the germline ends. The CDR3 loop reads CASSLSSRRRLNTEAFF. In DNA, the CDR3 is TGTGCCAGCAGCTTATCGAGCAGGAGGCGGCTGAACACTGAAGCTTTCTTT.

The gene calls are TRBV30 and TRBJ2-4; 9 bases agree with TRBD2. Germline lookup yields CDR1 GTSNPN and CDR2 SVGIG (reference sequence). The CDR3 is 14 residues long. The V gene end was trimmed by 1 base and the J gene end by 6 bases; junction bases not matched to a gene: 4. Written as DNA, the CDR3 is TGTGCCTGGAGTGGCGGGAGGGATGGAAACATTCAGTACTTC. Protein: CAWSGGRDGNIQYF.

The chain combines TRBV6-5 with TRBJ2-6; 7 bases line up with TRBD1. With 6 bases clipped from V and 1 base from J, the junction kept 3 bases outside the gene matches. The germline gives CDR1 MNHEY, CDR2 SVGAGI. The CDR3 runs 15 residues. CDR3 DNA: TGTGCCAGCAGCCCCAGGGGGTCTGGGGCCAACGTCCTGACTTTC. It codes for CASSPRGSGANVLTF.

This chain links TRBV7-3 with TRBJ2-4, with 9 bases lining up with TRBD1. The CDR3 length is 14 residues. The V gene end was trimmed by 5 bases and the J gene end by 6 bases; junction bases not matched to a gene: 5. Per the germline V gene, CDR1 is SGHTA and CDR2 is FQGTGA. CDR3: CASSPGQGVNIQYF. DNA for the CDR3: TGTGCCAGCAGCCCGGGACAGGGCGTAAACATTCAGTACTTC.

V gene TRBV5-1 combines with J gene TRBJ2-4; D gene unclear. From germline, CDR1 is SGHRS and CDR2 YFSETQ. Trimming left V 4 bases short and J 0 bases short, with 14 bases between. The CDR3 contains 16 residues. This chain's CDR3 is CASSPDGDQAKNIQYF. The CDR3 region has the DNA TGCGCCAGCAGCCCCGACGGAGATCAAGCCAAAAACATTCAGTACTTC.

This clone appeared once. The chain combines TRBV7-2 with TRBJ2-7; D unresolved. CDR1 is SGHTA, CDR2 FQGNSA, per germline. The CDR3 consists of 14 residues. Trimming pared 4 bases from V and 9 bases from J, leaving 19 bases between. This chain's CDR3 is CASSYDQSPSGQYF. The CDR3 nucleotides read TGTGCCAGCAGCTATGATCAGTCTCCCTCGGGGCAGTACTTC.

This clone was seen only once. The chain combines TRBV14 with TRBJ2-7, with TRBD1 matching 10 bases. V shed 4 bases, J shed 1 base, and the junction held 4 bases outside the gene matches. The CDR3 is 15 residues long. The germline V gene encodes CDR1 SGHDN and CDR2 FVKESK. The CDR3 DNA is TGTGCCAGCAGCCTGTCGGGACAGGGGTCCTACGAGCAGTACTTC. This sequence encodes CASSLSGQGSYEQYF.

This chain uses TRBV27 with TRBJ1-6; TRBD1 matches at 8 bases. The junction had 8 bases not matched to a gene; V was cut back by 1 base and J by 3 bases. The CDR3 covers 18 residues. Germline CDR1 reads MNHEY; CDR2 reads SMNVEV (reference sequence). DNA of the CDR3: TGTGCCAGCAGTTTATTGGTGTCAGGGGGCTACTATAATTCACCCCTCCACTTT. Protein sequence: CASSLLVSGGYYNSPLHF.

The CDR3 DNA reads as TGTGCCAGCAGCCGTAGACTAGCGGGTACAGATACGCAGTATTTT. Residues: CASSRRLAGTDTQYF. The chain carries TRBV3-1 (or the pseudogene TRBV3-2) and TRBJ2-3; the match to TRBD2 covers 10 bases. Trimming cost V 4 bases and J 3 bases; bases outside gene matches: 4. Germline V lookup: CDR1 LGHDT, CDR2 YNNKEL (reference sequence). The CDR3 runs 15 residues.

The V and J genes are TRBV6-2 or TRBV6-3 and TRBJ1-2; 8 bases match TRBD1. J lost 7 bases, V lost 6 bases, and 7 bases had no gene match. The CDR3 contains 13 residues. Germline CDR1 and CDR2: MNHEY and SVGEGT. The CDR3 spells CASSTTQGAGYTF. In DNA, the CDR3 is TGTGCCAGCAGCACAACCCAGGGGGCTGGCTACACCTTC.

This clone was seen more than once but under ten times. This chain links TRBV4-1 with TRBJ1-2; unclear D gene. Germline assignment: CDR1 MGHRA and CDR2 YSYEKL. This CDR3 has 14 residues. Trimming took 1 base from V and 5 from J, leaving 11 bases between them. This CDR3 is CASSQVAGSYGYTF. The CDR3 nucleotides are TGCGCCAGCAGCCAAGTTGCAGGTTCTTATGGCTACACCTTC.

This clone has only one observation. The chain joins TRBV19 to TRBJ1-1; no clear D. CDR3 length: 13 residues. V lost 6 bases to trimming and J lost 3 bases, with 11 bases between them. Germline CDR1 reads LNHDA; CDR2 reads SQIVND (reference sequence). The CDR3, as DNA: TGTGCCAGTAGCTCCGGGAGGCACACTGAAGCTTTCTTT. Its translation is CASSSGRHTEAFF.

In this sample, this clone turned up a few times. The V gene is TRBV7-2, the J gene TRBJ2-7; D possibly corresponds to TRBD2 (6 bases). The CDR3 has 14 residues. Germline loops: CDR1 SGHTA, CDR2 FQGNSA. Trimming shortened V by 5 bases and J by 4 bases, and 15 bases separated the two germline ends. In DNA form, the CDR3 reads TGTGCCAGCAGCCGTGAGGCACTAGCTTACGAGCAGTACTTC. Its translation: CASSREALAYEQYF.

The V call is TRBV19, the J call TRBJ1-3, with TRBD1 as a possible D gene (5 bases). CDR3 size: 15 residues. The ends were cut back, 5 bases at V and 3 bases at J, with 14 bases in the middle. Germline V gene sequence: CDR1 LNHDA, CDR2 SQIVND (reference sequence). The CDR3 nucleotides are TGTGCCAGTAGTCCTAATGGGGGACTTGGAAACACCATATATTTT. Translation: CASSPNGGLGNTIYF.

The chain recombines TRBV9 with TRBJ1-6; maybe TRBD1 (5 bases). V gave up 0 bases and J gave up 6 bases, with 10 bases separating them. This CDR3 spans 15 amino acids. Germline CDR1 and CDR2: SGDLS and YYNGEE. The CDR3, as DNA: TGTGCCAGCAGCGTAGAACAGGCTGGTAATTCACCCCTCCACTTT. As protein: CASSVEQAGNSPLHF.

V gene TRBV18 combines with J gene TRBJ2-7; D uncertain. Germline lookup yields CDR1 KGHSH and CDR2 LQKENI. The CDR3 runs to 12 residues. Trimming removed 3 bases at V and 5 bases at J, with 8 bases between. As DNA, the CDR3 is TGTGCCAGCTCACCGCGGCTGAACGAGCAGTACTTC. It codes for CASSPRLNEQYF.

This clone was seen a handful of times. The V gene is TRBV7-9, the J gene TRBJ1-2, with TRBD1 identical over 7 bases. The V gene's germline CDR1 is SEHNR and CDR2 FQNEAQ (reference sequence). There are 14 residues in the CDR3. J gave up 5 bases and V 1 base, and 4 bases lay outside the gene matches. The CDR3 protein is CASSLEDRLYGYTF. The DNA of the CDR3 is TGTGCCAGCAGCTTAGAGGACAGGTTATATGGCTACACCTTC.

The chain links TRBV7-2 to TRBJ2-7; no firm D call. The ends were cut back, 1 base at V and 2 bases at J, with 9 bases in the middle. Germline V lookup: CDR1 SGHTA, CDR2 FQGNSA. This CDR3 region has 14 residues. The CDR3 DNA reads TGTGCCAGCAGCTTAGAAAGAGGTGCCTACGAGCAGTACTTC. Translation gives CASSLERGAYEQYF.

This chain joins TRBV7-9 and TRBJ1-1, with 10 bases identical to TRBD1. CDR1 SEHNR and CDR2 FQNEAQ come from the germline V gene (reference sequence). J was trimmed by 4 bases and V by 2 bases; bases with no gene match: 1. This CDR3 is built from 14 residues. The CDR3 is CASSLWDRGTEAFF. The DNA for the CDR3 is TGTGCCAGCAGCTTATGGGACAGGGGCACTGAAGCTTTCTTT.

The CDR3 reads CASSYPGRGETQYF. As DNA, the CDR3 is TGTGCCAGCAGCTACCCCGGGAGGGGTGAGACCCAGTACTTC. The rearrangement uses TRBV5-4 and TRBJ2-5; TRBD2 matches at 8 bases. The V gene end was trimmed by 3 bases and the J gene end by 5 bases; junction bases not matched to a gene: 6. CDR1 and CDR2 (germline): SGHNT, YYREEE (reference sequence). The CDR3 is 14 residues long. The entire variable domain, with the rest obtained from reference TRBV5-4 and TRBJ2-5, is as follows: ETGVTQSPTHLIKTRGQQVTLRCSSQSGHNTVSWYQQALGQGPQFIFQYYREEENGRGNFPPRFSGLQFPNYSSELNVNALELDDSALYLCASSYPGRGETQYFGPGTRLLVL.

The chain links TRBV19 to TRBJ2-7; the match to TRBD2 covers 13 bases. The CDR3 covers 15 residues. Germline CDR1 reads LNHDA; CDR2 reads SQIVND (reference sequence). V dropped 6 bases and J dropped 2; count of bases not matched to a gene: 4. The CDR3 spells CASRRGTSGTYEQYF. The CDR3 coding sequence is TGTGCCAGTAGGCGAGGGACTAGCGGGACCTACGAGCAGTACTTC.